Listed below are T cell receptor beta chains from one sample, sequenced in a study of blood T cell repertoires in COVID-19. Clones were sequenced by immunoSEQ multiplex PCR, and TCRdb holds only the in-frame ones, with some missing. The sample has roughly 50,000 clones, 90% seen once; the top ten hold 8% to 9%. Sample: peripheral blood. The source is a woman in her thirties or forties with active COVID-19. The CDR3 runs from the conserved cysteine through the conserved F or W. Fields, in order: V gene, D gene, J gene, clone size, CDR3 protein, CDR3 DNA. The D gene is left open where the match is weak. Size is omitted from some rows. Given values are once, few, many or a class for expanded clones.

V gene: TRBV15
D gene: -
J gene: TRBJ2-3
clone size: -
CDR3 protein: CATSIWGQRTDTQYF
CDR3 DNA: TGTGCCACCAGCATATGGGGGCAGCGCACAGATACGCAGTATTTT

V gene: TRBV6-5
D gene: -
J gene: TRBJ1-6
clone size: -
CDR3 protein: CASSLYNSPLHF
CDR3 DNA: TGTGCCAGCAGTCTCTATAATTCACCCCTCCACTTT

V gene: TRBV2
D gene: -
J gene: TRBJ2-7
clone size: -
CDR3 protein: CASNNHWLQEQYF
CDR3 DNA: TGTGCCAGCAACAATCATTGGCTTCAGGAGCAGTACTTC

V gene: TRBV6-5
D gene: TRBD2
J gene: TRBJ2-3
clone size: -
CDR3 protein: CASSRGRGGTDTQYF
CDR3 DNA: TGTGCCAGCAGTCGAGGGCGGGGGGGCACAGATACGCAGTATTTT

V gene: TRBV6-5
D gene: TRBD2
J gene: TRBJ2-3
clone size: -
CDR3 protein: CASVVGGNTDTQYF
CDR3 DNA: TGTGCCAGCGTAGTGGGGGGGAACACAGATACGCAGTATTTT

V gene: TRBV6-4
D gene: TRBD2
J gene: TRBJ2-1
clone size: few
CDR3 protein: CASSDGTSIGEQFF
CDR3 DNA: TGTGCCAGCAGCGACGGGACTAGCATAGGTGAGCAGTTCTTC

V gene: TRBV6-5
D gene: -
J gene: TRBJ2-1
clone size: -
CDR3 protein: CASSYGQASYNEQFF
CDR3 DNA: TGTGCCAGCAGTTACGGCCAGGCCTCCTACAATGAGCAGTTCTTC

V gene: TRBV2
D gene: TRBD1
J gene: TRBJ2-2
clone size: -
CDR3 protein: CASSVLRTGGGGELFF
CDR3 DNA: TGTGCCAGCAGTGTGCTTCGGACAGGGGGCGGCGGGGAGCTGTTTTTT

V gene: TRBV19
D gene: -
J gene: TRBJ1-2
clone size: -
CDR3 protein: CASRVPGQNYGYTF
CDR3 DNA: TGTGCCAGTAGGGTGCCAGGACAGAACTATGGCTACACCTTC

V gene: TRBV21-1
D gene: -
J gene: TRBJ2-7
clone size: -
CDR3 protein: CASSKSGGRGAREQYF
CDR3 DNA: TGTGCCAGCAGCAAAAGTGGTGGGCGGGGGGCACGGGAGCAGTACTTC

V gene: TRBV11-3
D gene: -
J gene: TRBJ2-5
clone size: -
CDR3 protein: CASSLEGAQETQYF
CDR3 DNA: TGTGCCAGCAGTTTGGAGGGGGCCCAAGAGACCCAGTACTTC

V gene: TRBV10-2
D gene: TRBD2
J gene: TRBJ2-7
clone size: few
CDR3 protein: CASTGTSGYEQYF
CDR3 DNA: TGCGCCAGCACCGGGACTAGCGGGTACGAGCAGTACTTC

V gene: TRBV7-3
D gene: TRBD1
J gene: TRBJ2-3
clone size: -
CDR3 protein: CASSPTNRGTQYF
CDR3 DNA: TGTGCCAGCAGCCCTACTAACAGGGGAACGCAGTATTTT

V gene: TRBV7-3
D gene: TRBD1
J gene: TRBJ2-1
clone size: -
CDR3 protein: CASSLRDRDYNEQFF
CDR3 DNA: TGTGCCAGCAGCTTGAGGGACAGAGATTACAATGAGCAGTTCTTC

V gene: TRBV6-5
D gene: TRBD1
J gene: TRBJ1-1
clone size: few
CDR3 protein: CASSRPGQGTTEAFF
CDR3 DNA: TGTGCCAGCAGTCGACCGGGACAGGGGACCACTGAAGCTTTCTTT

V gene: TRBV6-5
D gene: -
J gene: TRBJ1-1
clone size: once
CDR3 protein: CASSPVPGTVTEAFF
CDR3 DNA: TGTGCCAGCAGCCCAGTCCCGGGTACGGTAACTGAAGCTTTCTTT

V gene: TRBV25-1
D gene: TRBD2
J gene: TRBJ2-1
clone size: -
CDR3 protein: CASSVAGGSYNEQFF
CDR3 DNA: TGTGCCAGCAGTGTAGCGGGGGGCTCCTACAATGAGCAGTTCTTC

V gene: TRBV5-6
D gene: TRBD1
J gene: TRBJ1-3
clone size: -
CDR3 protein: CASSRTGRDTIYF
CDR3 DNA: TGTGCCAGCAGCCGGACAGGGCGGGACACCATATATTTT

V gene: TRBV2
D gene: -
J gene: TRBJ1-6
clone size: -
CDR3 protein: CATPRSGSSSYNSPLHF
CDR3 DNA: TGTGCCACCCCACGTTCGGGGTCTAGCTCCTATAATTCACCCCTCCACTTT

V gene: TRBV19
D gene: -
J gene: TRBJ2-1
clone size: -
CDR3 protein: CASSVTQVNEQFF
CDR3 DNA: TGTGCCAGTAGTGTGACGCAGGTTAATGAGCAGTTCTTC

V gene: TRBV19
D gene: TRBD2
J gene: TRBJ2-1
clone size: -
CDR3 protein: CASSIVSQRGPYNEQFF
CDR3 DNA: TGTGCCAGTAGTATAGTTTCCCAGCGGGGACCCTACAATGAGCAGTTCTTC

V gene: TRBV6-5
D gene: -
J gene: TRBJ1-5
clone size: -
CDR3 protein: CASSYLGGPQHF
CDR3 DNA: TGTGCCAGCAGTTACCTCGGAGGACCCCAGCATTTT

V gene: TRBV29-1
D gene: -
J gene: TRBJ1-4
clone size: -
CDR3 protein: CSVDMGGAGKLFF
CDR3 DNA: TGCAGCGTTGATATGGGGGGGGCAGGGAAACTGTTTTTT

V gene: TRBV6-5
D gene: TRBD1
J gene: TRBJ2-1
clone size: -
CDR3 protein: CASSRDSPRYNEQFF
CDR3 DNA: TGTGCCAGCAGCCGGGACAGCCCGCGCTACAATGAGCAGTTCTTC

V gene: TRBV6-2/TRBV6-3
D gene: -
J gene: TRBJ1-5
clone size: few
CDR3 protein: CASSYPLQPQHF
CDR3 DNA: TGTGCCAGCAGTTACCCCCTTCAGCCCCAGCATTTT

V gene: TRBV29-1
D gene: TRBD2
J gene: TRBJ2-3
clone size: -
CDR3 protein: CSFLGGGLHTQYF
CDR3 DNA: TGCAGCTTTCTCGGCGGGGGATTACATACGCAGTATTTT

V gene: TRBV2
D gene: -
J gene: TRBJ2-5
clone size: -
CDR3 protein: CARYRVNQETQYF
CDR3 DNA: TGTGCCAGATACAGGGTTAACCAAGAGACCCAGTACTTC

V gene: TRBV15
D gene: -
J gene: TRBJ2-3
clone size: once
CDR3 protein: CATSREPGPAGSTDTQYF
CDR3 DNA: TGTGCCACCAGCAGAGAACCCGGGCCCGCGGGGAGCACAGATACGCAGTATTTT

V gene: TRBV28
D gene: -
J gene: TRBJ2-2
clone size: -
CDR3 protein: CASSLEQGVRNTGELFF
CDR3 DNA: TGTGCCAGCAGTTTAGAACAGGGTGTCCGGAACACCGGGGAGCTGTTTTTT

V gene: TRBV30
D gene: TRBD2
J gene: TRBJ2-3
clone size: -
CDR3 protein: CAWSPYRYSGLAGGSGTDTQYF
CDR3 DNA: TGTGCCTGGAGTCCGTATAGGTACTCGGGACTAGCGGGGGGCTCAGGCACAGATACGCAGTATTTT

V gene: TRBV2
D gene: TRBD2
J gene: TRBJ2-1
clone size: -
CDR3 protein: CASSEEDGGDNNEQFF
CDR3 DNA: TGTGCCAGCAGTGAAGAAGACGGGGGGGATAACAATGAGCAGTTCTTC

V gene: TRBV5-4
D gene: TRBD1
J gene: TRBJ2-7
clone size: -
CDR3 protein: CASSLGGTGGYEQYF
CDR3 DNA: TGTGCCAGCAGCTTGGGCGGGACAGGGGGCTACGAGCAGTACTTC

V gene: TRBV2
D gene: TRBD1
J gene: TRBJ1-1
clone size: -
CDR3 protein: CASRVDRGTEAFF
CDR3 DNA: TGTGCCAGCAGAGTCGACAGGGGCACTGAAGCTTTCTTT

V gene: TRBV5-1
D gene: -
J gene: TRBJ2-3
clone size: -
CDR3 protein: CASSSQGRSTDTQYF
CDR3 DNA: TGCGCCAGCAGCTCTCAGGGTCGGAGCACAGATACGCAGTATTTT

V gene: TRBV3-1/TRBV3-2
D gene: -
J gene: TRBJ1-1
clone size: -
CDR3 protein: CASSPLTTSFGNTEAFF
CDR3 DNA: TGTGCCAGCAGCCCTTTAACCACTTCGTTCGGGAACACTGAAGCTTTCTTT

V gene: TRBV9
D gene: TRBD2
J gene: TRBJ2-7
clone size: -
CDR3 protein: CASSGGLAGYEQYF
CDR3 DNA: TGTGCCAGCAGCGGCGGACTAGCGGGCTACGAGCAGTACTTC

V gene: TRBV9
D gene: TRBD1
J gene: TRBJ2-7
clone size: -
CDR3 protein: CASSLMGTGGAYEQYF
CDR3 DNA: TGTGCCAGCAGCCTAATGGGGACAGGAGGGGCCTACGAGCAGTACTTC

V gene: TRBV18
D gene: TRBD1
J gene: TRBJ1-4
clone size: -
CDR3 protein: CASSMGTGTNEKLFF
CDR3 DNA: TGTGCCAGCTCTATGGGGACAGGAACTAATGAAAAACTGTTTTTT

V gene: TRBV2
D gene: -
J gene: TRBJ1-5
clone size: -
CDR3 protein: CASSEWGGNQPQHF
CDR3 DNA: TGTGCCAGCAGTGAATGGGGGGGCAATCAGCCCCAGCATTTT

V gene: TRBV12-3/TRBV12-4
D gene: TRBD1
J gene: TRBJ2-7
clone size: few
CDR3 protein: CASSPTGVYEQYF
CDR3 DNA: TGTGCCAGCAGCCCCACAGGGGTCTACGAGCAGTACTTC

V gene: TRBV7-6
D gene: TRBD1
J gene: TRBJ2-5
clone size: -
CDR3 protein: CASSAGQGEETQYF
CDR3 DNA: TGTGCCAGCAGCGCGGGACAGGGGGAAGAGACCCAGTACTTC

V gene: TRBV10-3
D gene: TRBD2
J gene: TRBJ2-3
clone size: -
CDR3 protein: CAISGFAGGQDTQYF
CDR3 DNA: TGTGCCATCAGCGGTTTCGCGGGGGGGCAAGATACGCAGTATTTT